The rows below give T cell receptor beta chains drawn from one sample of a study of metastatic and nonmetastatic thyroid tumors. TCRdb used MiXCR to call clones anew from the PCR reads. The sample includes under 95,000 clones, 9.5% to 15% seen only once; the top ten take about 11%. The sequenced sample was blood. The receptors derive from a female donor with papillary thyroid cancer or a benign thyroid nodule (not recorded which). Some clones in this sample may be carry-over from other donors' samples. The CDR3 runs from the conserved cysteine through the conserved F or W. Fields, in order: D gene, clone size, J gene, V gene, CDR3 protein, CDR3 DNA. D genes are given only for firm matches. Expanded clones get a size class; other rows say once, few or many, or leave the size out.

>.|many|TRBJ1-2|TRBV5-5
CASRPDLYTHGYTF
TGTGCCAGCAGACCGGACTTATACACCCATGGCTACACCTTC
>.|.|TRBJ2-7|TRBV6-2/TRBV6-3
CASSYALRTVPYEQYF
TGTGCCAGCAGTTACGCCCTCCGGACGGTTCCCTACGAGCAGTACTTC
>.|.|TRBJ2-7|TRBV19
CASSIRHCYYEQYF
TGTGCCAGTAGTATCCGACATTGCTACTACGAGCAGTACTTC
>TRBD2|.|TRBJ2-1|TRBV11-1
CASSFKLAGRNNEQFF
TGTGCCAGCAGCTTTAAACTAGCGGGAAGGAACAATGAGCAGTTCTTC
>.|.|TRBJ2-2|TRBV20-1
CSARDGYRDTGELFF
TGCAGTGCTAGAGATGGGTACAGGGACACCGGGGAGCTGTTTTTT
>.|many|TRBJ1-2|TRBV30
CAWSGVPSKAGYGYTF
TGTGCCTGGAGTGGGGTCCCGTCGAAAGCTGGCTATGGCTACACCTTC
>TRBD1|many|TRBJ2-7|TRBV28
CASSSPTGLANEQYF
TGTGCCAGCAGTTCACCGACAGGGTTGGCAAACGAGCAGTACTTC
>.|many|TRBJ2-3|TRBV6-2/TRBV6-3
CASLGGMDTQYF
TGTGCCAGCTTGGGCGGAATGGATACGCAGTATTTT
>.|many|TRBJ2-1|TRBV19
CASSQGGNEQFF
TGTGCCAGTAGCCAAGGGGGCAATGAGCAGTTCTTC
>.|many|TRBJ2-1|TRBV7-2
CASSPTHLPSFEQFF
TGTGCCAGCAGCCCCACTCATCTACCCTCCTTTGAGCAGTTCTTC
>.|many|TRBJ1-5|TRBV9
CASSQGSGPYQPQHF
TGTGCCAGCAGCCAAGGATCGGGGCCCTATCAGCCCCAGCATTTT
>.|many|TRBJ1-1|TRBV13
CASSLRGGSVGAFF
TGTGCCAGCAGCTTACGGGGGGGCTCGGTAGGGGCTTTCTTT
>.|many|TRBJ1-4|TRBV18
CASSPQAGGRNEKLFF
TGTGCCAGCTCACCTCAAGCGGGAGGGCGTAATGAAAAACTGTTTTTT
>.|few|TRBJ2-7|TRBV28
CASRDIGRAFYEKYF
TGTGCCAGCAGAGACATAGGACGGGCCTTCTACGAGAAGTACTTC
>TRBD1|.|TRBJ2-1|TRBV27
CASSPRQGNACNEQFF
TGTGCCAGCAGTCCCAGACAGGGTAATGCGTGTAATGAGCAGTTCTTC
>.|many|TRBJ2-2|TRBV4-3
CASSQPTANTGELFF
TGCGCCAGCAGCCAGCCGACAGCGAACACCGGGGAGCTGTTTTTT
>.|many|TRBJ2-5|TRBV28
CASSFSGPETQYF
TGTGCCAGCAGTTTCTCAGGGCCGGAGACCCAGTACTTC
>TRBD2|many|TRBJ2-7|TRBV6-2/TRBV6-3
CATRPLAGPYEQYF
TGTGCCACACGGCCGCTAGCGGGACCCTACGAGCAGTACTTC
>TRBD1|many|TRBJ2-7|TRBV18
CASSASPGGSYEQYF
TGTGCCAGCTCAGCCTCCCCAGGGGGATCCTACGAGCAGTACTTC
>TRBD1|many|TRBJ2-4|TRBV11-2
CASSLSGTGGAGKNIQYF
TGTGCCAGCAGTCTTAGTGGGACAGGGGGCGCGGGCAAAAACATTCAGTACTTC
>.|.|TRBJ1-1|TRBV7-2
CASSLDRVVAFF
TGTGCCAGCAGCTTAGACAGGGTGGTAGCTTTCTTT
>.|many|TRBJ2-1|TRBV6-1
CASRLTETTEQFF
TGTGCCAGCCGTTTGACCGAGACGACTGAGCAGTTCTTC
>.|.|TRBJ2-3|TRBV7-2
CASSLRGLTDTQYF
TGTGCCAGCAGCTTACGGGGGCTGACAGATACGCAGTATTTT
>.|many|TRBJ2-3|TRBV20-1
CSATSAGHTDTQYF
TGCAGTGCTACCTCTGCGGGACACACAGATACGCAGTATTTT
>TRBD1|many|TRBJ2-3|TRBV11-3
CASSPTGGTQYF
TGTGCCAGCAGCCCGACAGGGGGGACGCAGTATTTT
>TRBD1|.|TRBJ2-2|TRBV19
CASRDRGPDTGELFF
TGTGCCAGTAGGGACAGGGGGCCGGACACCGGGGAGCTGTTTTTT
>.|many|TRBJ2-4|TRBV12-3/TRBV12-4
CASSPFSGKGIQYF
TGTGCCAGCAGTCCCTTTTCCGGGAAGGGCATTCAGTACTTC
>TRBD2|.|TRBJ2-5|TRBV5-4
CASSLRGGVKETQYF
TGTGCCAGCAGCTTGCGGGGGGGCGTGAAAGAGACCCAGTACTTC
>.|many|TRBJ1-2|TRBV20-1
CSALQRSNYGYTF
TGCAGTGCTCTCCAGAGGTCTAACTATGGCTACACCTTC
>TRBD1|many|TRBJ2-5|TRBV7-2
CASSLDRPETQYF
TGTGCCAGCAGCTTGGACAGGCCGGAGACCCAGTACTTC
>TRBD2|.|TRBJ2-2|TRBV11-2
CASSLVSSGRYSTGELFF
TGTGCCAGCAGCTTAGTCTCTAGCGGGAGGTATAGCACCGGGGAGCTGTTTTTT
>.|many|TRBJ1-5|TRBV6-2/TRBV6-3
CASSGIGGQPQHF
TGTGCCAGCAGCGGAATCGGGGGTCAGCCCCAGCATTTT
>.|.|TRBJ2-2|TRBV11-1
CASSFAPGDSLNTGELFF
TGTGCCAGCAGCTTCGCCCCGGGGGACAGTTTGAACACCGGGGAGCTGTTTTTT
>.|many|TRBJ2-7|TRBV4-3
CASSEDGLPYEQYF
TGCGCCAGCAGCGAAGACGGACTCCCCTACGAGCAGTACTTC